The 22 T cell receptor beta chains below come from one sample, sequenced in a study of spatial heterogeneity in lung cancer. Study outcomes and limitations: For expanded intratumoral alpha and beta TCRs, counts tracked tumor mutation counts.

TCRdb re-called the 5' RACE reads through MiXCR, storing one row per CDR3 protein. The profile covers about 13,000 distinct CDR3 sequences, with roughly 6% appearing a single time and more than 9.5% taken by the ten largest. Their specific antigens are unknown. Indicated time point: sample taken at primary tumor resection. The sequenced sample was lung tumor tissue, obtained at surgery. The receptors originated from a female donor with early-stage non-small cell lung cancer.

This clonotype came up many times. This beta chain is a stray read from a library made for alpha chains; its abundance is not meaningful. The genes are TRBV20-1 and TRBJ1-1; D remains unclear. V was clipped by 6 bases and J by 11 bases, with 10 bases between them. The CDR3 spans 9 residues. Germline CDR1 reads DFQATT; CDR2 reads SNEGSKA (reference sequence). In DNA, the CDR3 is TGCAGTGCGGGCCCAAGGGCTTTCTTT. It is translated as CSAGPRAFF.

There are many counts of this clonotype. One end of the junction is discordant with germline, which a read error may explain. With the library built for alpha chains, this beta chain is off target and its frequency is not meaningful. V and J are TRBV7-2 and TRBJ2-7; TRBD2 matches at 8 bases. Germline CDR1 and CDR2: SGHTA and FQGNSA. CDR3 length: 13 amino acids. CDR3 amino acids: CASSFSGGLGWHF. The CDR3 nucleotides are TGTGCCAGCAGCTTCAGCGGGGGTCTCGGATGGCACTTC.

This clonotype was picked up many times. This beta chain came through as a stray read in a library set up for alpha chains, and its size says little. This CDR3 reads CSARPTANYGYTF. Written as DNA, the CDR3 is TGCAGTGCTAGACCGACGGCTAACTATGGCTACACCTTC. The rearrangement uses TRBV20-1 and TRBJ1-2, with no clear D. The CDR3 is 13 residues long. Germline values: CDR1 DFQATT, CDR2 SNEGSKA (reference sequence). Trimming took 2 bases from V and 0 from J, leaving 7 bases between them.

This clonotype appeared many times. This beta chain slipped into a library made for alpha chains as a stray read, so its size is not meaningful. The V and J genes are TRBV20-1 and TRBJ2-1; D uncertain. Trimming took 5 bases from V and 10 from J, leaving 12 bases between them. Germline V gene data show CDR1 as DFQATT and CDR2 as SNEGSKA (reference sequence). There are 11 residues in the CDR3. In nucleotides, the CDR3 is TGCAGTGCTCGCTCAGGCATCGAGCAGTTCTTC. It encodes CSARSGIEQFF.

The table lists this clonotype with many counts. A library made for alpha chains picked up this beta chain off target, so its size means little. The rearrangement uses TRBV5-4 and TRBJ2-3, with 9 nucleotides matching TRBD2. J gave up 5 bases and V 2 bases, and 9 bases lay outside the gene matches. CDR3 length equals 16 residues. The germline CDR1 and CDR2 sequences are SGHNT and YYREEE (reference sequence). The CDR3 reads CASSFLSGGPGDTQYF. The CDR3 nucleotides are TGTGCCAGCAGCTTCCTTAGCGGGGGTCCGGGAGATACGCAGTATTTT.

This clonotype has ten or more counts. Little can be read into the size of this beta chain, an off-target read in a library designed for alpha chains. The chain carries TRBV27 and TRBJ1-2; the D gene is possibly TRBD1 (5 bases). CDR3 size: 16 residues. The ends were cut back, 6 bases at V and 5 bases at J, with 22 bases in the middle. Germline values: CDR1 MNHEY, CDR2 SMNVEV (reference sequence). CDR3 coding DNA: TGTGCCAGCAGCAGAGGGAGGTTCGGGACGGGATATGGCTACACCTTC. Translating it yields CASSRGRFGTGYGYTF.

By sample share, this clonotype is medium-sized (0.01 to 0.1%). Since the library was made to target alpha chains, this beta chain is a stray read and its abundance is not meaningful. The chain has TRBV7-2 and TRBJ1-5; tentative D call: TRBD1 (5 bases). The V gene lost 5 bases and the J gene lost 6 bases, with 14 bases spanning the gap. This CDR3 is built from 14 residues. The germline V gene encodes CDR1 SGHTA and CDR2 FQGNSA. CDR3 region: CASSMGPVGQPQHF. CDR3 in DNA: TGTGCCAGCAGCATGGGGCCAGTCGGTCAGCCCCAGCATTTT.

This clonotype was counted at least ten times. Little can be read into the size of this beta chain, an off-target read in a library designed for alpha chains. The CDR3 coding sequence is TGTGCCAGCAGCCGGGAGGGGGAAGAGACCCAGTACTTC. Protein product: CASSREGEETQYF. The chain uses TRBV7-9 and TRBJ2-5, with TRBD2 identical over 8 bases. The germline CDR1 and CDR2 sequences are SEHNR and FQNEAQ (reference sequence). The V segment lost 5 bases and the J segment 3 bases; nucleotides outside the gene matches: 2. This CDR3 is 13 amino acids long.

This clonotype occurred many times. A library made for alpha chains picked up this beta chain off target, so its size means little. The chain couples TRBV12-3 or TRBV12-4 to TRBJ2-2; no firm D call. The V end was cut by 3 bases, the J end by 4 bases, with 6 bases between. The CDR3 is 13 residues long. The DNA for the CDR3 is TGTGCCAGCAGTTTCAGGAGCACCGGGGAGCTGTTTTTT. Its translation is CASSFRSTGELFF.

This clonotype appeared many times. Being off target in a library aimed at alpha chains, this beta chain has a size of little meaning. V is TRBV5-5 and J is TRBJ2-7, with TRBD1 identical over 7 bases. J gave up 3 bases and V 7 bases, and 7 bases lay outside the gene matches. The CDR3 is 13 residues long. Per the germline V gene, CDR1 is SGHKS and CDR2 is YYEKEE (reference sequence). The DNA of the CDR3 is TGTGCCAGCGCGAGGGGGCGGTTCTACGAGCAGTACTTC. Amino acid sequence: CASARGRFYEQYF.

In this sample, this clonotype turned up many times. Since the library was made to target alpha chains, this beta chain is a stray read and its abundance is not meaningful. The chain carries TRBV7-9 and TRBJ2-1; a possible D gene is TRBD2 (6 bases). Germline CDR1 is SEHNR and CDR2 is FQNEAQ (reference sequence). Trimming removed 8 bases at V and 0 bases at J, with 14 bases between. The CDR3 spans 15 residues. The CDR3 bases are TGTGCCAGCTCAGCTAGACTAGGCTCCTACAATGAGCAGTTCTTC. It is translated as CASSARLGSYNEQFF.

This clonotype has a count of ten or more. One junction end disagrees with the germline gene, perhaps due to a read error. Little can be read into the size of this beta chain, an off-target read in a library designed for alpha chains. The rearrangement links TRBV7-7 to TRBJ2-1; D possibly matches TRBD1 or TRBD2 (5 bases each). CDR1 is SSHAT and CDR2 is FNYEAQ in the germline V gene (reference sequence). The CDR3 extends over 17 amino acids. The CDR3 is CASSPRLAKGPGHEQFF. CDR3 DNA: TGTGCTAGCAGCCCCCGACTGGCGAAGGGACCCGGCCATGAGCAGTTCTTC. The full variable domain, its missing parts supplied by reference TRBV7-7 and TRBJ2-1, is GAGVSQSPRYKVTKRGQDVTLRCDPISSHATLYWYQQALGQGPEFLTYFNYEAQPDKSGLPSDRFSAERPEGSISTLTIQRTEQRDSAMYRCASSPRLAKGPGHEQFFGPGTRLTVL.

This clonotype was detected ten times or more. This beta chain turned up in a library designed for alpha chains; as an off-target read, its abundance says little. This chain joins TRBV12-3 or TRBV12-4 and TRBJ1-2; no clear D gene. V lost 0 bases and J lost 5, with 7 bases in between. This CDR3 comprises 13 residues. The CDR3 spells CASSLARRYGYTF. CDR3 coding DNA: TGTGCCAGCAGTTTAGCCAGGAGGTATGGCTACACCTTC.

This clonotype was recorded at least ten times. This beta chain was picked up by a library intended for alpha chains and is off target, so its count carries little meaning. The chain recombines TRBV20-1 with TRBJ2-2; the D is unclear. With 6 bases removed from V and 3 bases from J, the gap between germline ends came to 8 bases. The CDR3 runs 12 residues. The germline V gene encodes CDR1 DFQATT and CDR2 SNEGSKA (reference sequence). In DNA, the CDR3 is TGCAGTGCCGCGGCGGACACCGGGGAGCTGTTTTTT. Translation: CSAAADTGELFF.

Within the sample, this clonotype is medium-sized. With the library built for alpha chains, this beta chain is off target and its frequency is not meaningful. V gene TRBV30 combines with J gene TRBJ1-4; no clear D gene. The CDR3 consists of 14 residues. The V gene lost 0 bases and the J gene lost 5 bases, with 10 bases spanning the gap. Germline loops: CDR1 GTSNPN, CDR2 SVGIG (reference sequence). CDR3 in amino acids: CAWSVGTANEKLFF. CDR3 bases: TGTGCCTGGAGTGTTGGAACTGCGAATGAAAAACTGTTTTTT.

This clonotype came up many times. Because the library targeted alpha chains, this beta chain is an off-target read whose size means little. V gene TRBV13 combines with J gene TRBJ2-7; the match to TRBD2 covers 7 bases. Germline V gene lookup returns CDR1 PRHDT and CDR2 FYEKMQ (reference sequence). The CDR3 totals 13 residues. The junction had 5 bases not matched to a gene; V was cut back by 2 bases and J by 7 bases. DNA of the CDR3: TGTGCCAGCAGCTTACAGGGAGGGTTTGAGCAGTACTTC. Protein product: CASSLQGGFEQYF.

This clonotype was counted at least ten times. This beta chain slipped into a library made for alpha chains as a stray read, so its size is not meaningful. The CDR3 here is CASVAPTGHNQPQHF. DNA of the CDR3: TGTGCCAGCGTCGCACCAACGGGGCACAATCAGCCCCAGCATTTT. V gene TRBV28 combines with J gene TRBJ1-5; possible D gene TRBD1, 5 bases. V lost 8 bases and J lost 3, with 17 bases in between. In germline, CDR1 is MDHEN, CDR2 SYDVKM. The CDR3 runs 15 residues.

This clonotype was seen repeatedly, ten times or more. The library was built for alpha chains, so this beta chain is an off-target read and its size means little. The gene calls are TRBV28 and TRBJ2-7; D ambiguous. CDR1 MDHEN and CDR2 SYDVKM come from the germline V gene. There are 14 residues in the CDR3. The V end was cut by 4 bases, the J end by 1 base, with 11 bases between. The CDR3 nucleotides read TGTGCCAGCAGTTCCTCCCGATCGTCCTACGAGCAGTACTTC. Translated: CASSSSRSSYEQYF.

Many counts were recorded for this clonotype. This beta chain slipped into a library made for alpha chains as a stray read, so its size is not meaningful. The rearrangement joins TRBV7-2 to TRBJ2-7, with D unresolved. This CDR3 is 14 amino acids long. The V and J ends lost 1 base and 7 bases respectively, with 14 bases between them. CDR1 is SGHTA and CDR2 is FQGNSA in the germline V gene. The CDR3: CASSLEIVVQEQYF. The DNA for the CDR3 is TGTGCCAGCAGCTTAGAGATAGTTGTTCAGGAGCAGTACTTC.

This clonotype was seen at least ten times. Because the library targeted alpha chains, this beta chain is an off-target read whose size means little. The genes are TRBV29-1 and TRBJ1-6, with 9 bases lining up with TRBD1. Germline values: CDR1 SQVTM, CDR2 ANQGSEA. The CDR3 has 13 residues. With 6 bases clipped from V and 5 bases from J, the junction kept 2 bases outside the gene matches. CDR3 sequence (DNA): TGCAGCGTGAGGGACAGGGATAATTCACCCCTCCACTTT. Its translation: CSVRDRDNSPLHF.

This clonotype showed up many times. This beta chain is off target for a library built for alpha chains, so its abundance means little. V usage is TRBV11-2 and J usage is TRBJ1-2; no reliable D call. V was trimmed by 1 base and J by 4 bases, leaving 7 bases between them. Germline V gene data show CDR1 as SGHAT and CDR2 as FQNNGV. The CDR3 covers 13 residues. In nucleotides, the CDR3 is TGTGCCAGCAGCTTAGGCTTTCTCTATGGCTACACCTTC. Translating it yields CASSLGFLYGYTF.

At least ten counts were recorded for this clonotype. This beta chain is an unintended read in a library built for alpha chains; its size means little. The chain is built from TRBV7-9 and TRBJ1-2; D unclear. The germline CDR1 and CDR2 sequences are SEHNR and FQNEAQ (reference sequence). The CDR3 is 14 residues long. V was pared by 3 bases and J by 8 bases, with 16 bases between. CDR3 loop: CASSLPGPSRGYTF. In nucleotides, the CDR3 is TGTGCCAGCAGCTTGCCCGGCCCCTCTAGAGGCTACACCTTC.